These 15 T cell receptor beta chains were sequenced from one sample in a study of patients and donors after allogeneic stem cell transplantation. TCRdb re-called the RT-PCR reads with MiXCR, one entry per CDR3 protein. The sample includes approximately 57,000 distinct CDR3 sequences, 13% of them seen just once. Sequenced: blood, either unsorted or a sorted T cell fraction (not recorded which). Source of these receptors: a human donor who was either an allogeneic HSCT recipient or a stem cell or donor lymphocyte infusion donor (not recorded which). It is not recorded whose cells these are; they may come from a transplant donor.

The rearrangement uses TRBV19 and TRBJ2-2; 7 bases line up with TRBD1. The CDR3 spans 16 residues. The V gene end was trimmed by 5 bases and the J gene end by 0 bases; junction bases not matched to a gene: 6. In germline, CDR1 is LNHDA, CDR2 SQIVND (reference sequence). CDR3 sequence: CASSAWDSTNTGELFF. In DNA, the CDR3 is TGTGCCAGTAGTGCTTGGGACAGCACGAACACCGGGGAGCTGTTTTTT.

This clonotype was seen only a few times. The CDR3 sequence is CASSLRRGADTQYF. Written as DNA, the CDR3 is TGTGCCAGCAGCTTACGGCGGGGAGCAGATACGCAGTATTTT. The chain combines TRBV7-2 with TRBJ2-3; tentatively, D is TRBD2 (6 bases). Germline assignment: CDR1 SGHTA and CDR2 FQGNSA. The ends were cut back, 2 bases at V and 4 bases at J, with 10 bases in the middle. The CDR3 sequence is 14 residues long.

The sample holds a few counts of this clonotype. This rearrangement joins TRBV27 to TRBJ2-7; D may be TRBD2 (6 bases). This CDR3 is built from 13 residues. Germline loops: CDR1 MNHEY, CDR2 SMNVEV (reference sequence). V lost 3 bases and J lost 4, with 10 bases in between. The CDR3 region has the DNA TGTGCCAGCAGTTTTATGCGGGGATACGAGCAGTACTTC. This translates into CASSFMRGYEQYF.

This clonotype appeared many times. The chain carries TRBV9 and TRBJ2-1, with D unclear. The CDR3 has 15 residues. Trimming removed 0 bases from V and 6 bases from J, with 13 bases in between. CDR1 is SGDLS and CDR2 is YYNGEE in the germline V gene. CDR3 loop: CASSVVGTPLNEQFF. The CDR3 region has the DNA TGTGCCAGCAGCGTAGTAGGAACCCCTCTCAATGAGCAGTTCTTC.

The V gene is TRBV5-1, the J gene TRBJ1-1; 7 bases line up with TRBD1. This CDR3 has 14 amino acids. J gave up 2 bases and V 5 bases, and 6 bases lay outside the gene matches. The germline V gene encodes CDR1 SGHRS and CDR2 YFSETQ. The chain's CDR3 is CASRGGAVNTEAFF. The CDR3 nucleotides are TGCGCCAGCAGAGGGGGCGCGGTAAACACTGAAGCTTTCTTT. Full variable domain (remainder filled in from reference TRBV5-1 and TRBJ1-1): KAGVTQTPRYLIKTRGQQVTLSCSPISGHRSVSWYQQTPGQGLQFLFEYFSETQRNKGNFPGRFSGRQFSNSRSEMNVSTLELGDSALYLCASRGGAVNTEAFFGQGTRLTVV.

The sample holds a few counts of this clonotype. CDR3 residues: CSADAGGLANNEQFF. For the CDR3, the DNA is TGCAGCGCAGACGCGGGGGGACTAGCGAACAATGAGCAGTTCTTC. The chain has TRBV29-1 and TRBJ2-1; 10 bases fit TRBD2. V dropped 7 bases and J dropped 5; count of bases not matched to a gene: 11. CDR1 and CDR2 from the germline V gene are SQVTM and ANQGSEA. The length of the CDR3 is 15 residues.

This clonotype was recorded many times. The J gene is TRBJ1-1, the V gene TRBV5-1; D is unresolved. Per germline, CDR1 SGHRS and CDR2 YFSETQ. The CDR3 spans 15 residues. With 2 bases removed from V and 0 bases from J, the gap between germline ends came to 11 bases. The CDR3 DNA reads TGCGCCAGCAGCTTAGGTACCGGGATGAACACTGAAGCTTTCTTT. Its protein is CASSLGTGMNTEAFF. Looking up the rest from reference TRBV5-1 and TRBJ1-1 gives the full variable domain: KAGVTQTPRYLIKTRGQQVTLSCSPISGHRSVSWYQQTPGQGLQFLFEYFSETQRNKGNFPGRFSGRQFSNSRSEMNVSTLELGDSALYLCASSLGTGMNTEAFFGQGTRLTVV.

This chain connects TRBV6-5 to TRBJ2-7; the D gene is possibly TRBD2 (6 bases). The V gene lost 0 bases and the J gene lost 0 bases, with 12 bases spanning the gap. Germline V gene sequence: CDR1 MNHEY, CDR2 SVGAGI. CDR3 size: 16 residues. CDR3 region: CASSYSGLLRSYEQYF. The CDR3, as DNA: TGTGCCAGCAGTTACTCGGGACTCCTACGCTCCTACGAGCAGTACTTC.

The sample holds many counts of this clonotype. This chain uses TRBV18 with TRBJ2-1, with 9 bases lining up with TRBD2. The ends lost 1 base at V and 5 bases at J; junction bases unmatched: 3. The CDR3 runs 15 residues. In germline, CDR1 is KGHSH, CDR2 LQKENI. The CDR3, as DNA: TGTGCCAGCTCACCACGACTAGCGGCAAACAATGAGCAGTTCTTC. Translated, it gives CASSPRLAANNEQFF.

The chain combines TRBV18 with TRBJ2-7; 7 bases fit TRBD2. The CDR3 spans 16 residues. V lost 2 bases, J lost 1 base, and 8 bases stayed unmatched. From germline, CDR1 is KGHSH and CDR2 LQKENI. The CDR3 protein is CASSPSQAGLSYEQYF. The DNA of the CDR3 is TGTGCCAGCTCACCATCCCAAGCGGGACTTTCCTACGAGCAGTACTTC.

This clonotype was seen ten or more times. This chain connects TRBV2 to TRBJ1-1; D is unresolved. The CDR3 has 14 amino acids. Germline values: CDR1 SNHLY, CDR2 FYNNEI. V shed 3 bases and J shed 7 bases, with 15 bases lying between them. CDR3 loop: CASSESGVVVEAFF. In nucleotides, the CDR3 is TGTGCCAGCAGTGAGTCCGGGGTCGTGGTTGAAGCTTTCTTT.

At least ten counts were recorded for this clonotype. This rearrangement joins TRBV5-1 to TRBJ1-1; tentative D call: TRBD1 (6 bases). This CDR3 region has 16 residues. The germline V gene has CDR1 SGHRS and CDR2 YFSETQ. Trimming left V 6 bases short and J 0 bases short, with 18 bases between. This CDR3 reads CASNQGRGSLNTEAFF. As DNA, the CDR3 is TGCGCCAGCAACCAGGGGCGGGGCAGTTTGAACACTGAAGCTTTCTTT.

To note about this clonotype: Just one base apart from a much larger clone, this may be a read error. The rearrangement uses TRBV6-5 and TRBJ1-1; D remains unclear. Germline CDR1 reads MNHEY; CDR2 reads SVGAGI. The CDR3 totals 14 residues. Here the CDR3 reads CASSYSGDNTKAFF. CDR3 sequence (DNA): TGTGCCAGCAGTTACTCAGGCGACAACACTAAAGCTTTCTTT.

This clonotype was detected a few times. The chain recombines TRBV20-1 with TRBJ2-7; TRBD1 agrees at 9 bases. The junction had 12 bases not matched to a gene; V was cut back by 4 bases and J by 5 bases. This CDR3 is 15 amino acids long. The germline V gene encodes CDR1 DFQATT and CDR2 SNEGSKA (reference sequence). The CDR3 sequence: CSATMSGQGRDEQYF. The DNA of the CDR3 is TGCAGTGCTACAATGTCGGGACAGGGTCGGGACGAGCAGTACTTC.

The chain couples TRBV19 to TRBJ2-1, with a possible D match to TRBD2 (7 bases). V lost 5 bases and J 2 bases, leaving 19 bases between the germline ends. Germline V CDR1 and CDR2: LNHDA, SQIVND (reference sequence). This CDR3 spans 17 amino acids. CDR3 sequence reads: CASSQDITGTTYNEQFF. Here the CDR3 DNA reads TGTGCCAGTAGTCAAGATATTACAGGGACTACCTACAATGAGCAGTTCTTC.